These 32 T cell receptor beta chains came from one sample sequenced in a study of T cells in tumors after PD-1 blockade. Data came from immunoSEQ multiplex PCR; TCRdb stores just in-frame clones and leaves some out. Of 4,500 to 6,500 clones listed, about 63% are singletons. The source was tumor tissue, collected before anti-PD-1 treatment. These receptors all stem from a human donor with basal cell carcinoma.

The chain links TRBV12-3 or TRBV12-4 to TRBJ2-5, with D tentatively TRBD1 or TRBD2 (5 bases each). Between the trimmed V and J ends, which lost 6 bases and 5 bases, there was a span of 13 bases. The CDR3 extends over 13 amino acids. In DNA, the CDR3 is TGTGCCAGCAGCCCTCCTGAGGGGGAGACCCAGTACTTC. This codes for CASSPPEGETQYF.

This chain uses TRBV6-2 or TRBV6-3 with TRBJ1-1; 8 nucleotides line up with TRBD1. The V gene's germline CDR1 is MNHEY and CDR2 SVGEGT. Germline trimming cut 6 bases from V and 5 bases from J; bases unmatched to any gene: 11. The CDR3 contains 15 residues. The CDR3 reads CASSPSDRVNTEAFF. CDR3 bases: TGTGCCAGCAGCCCTTCGGACAGGGTAAATACTGAAGCTTTCTTT.

The rearrangement uses TRBV19 and TRBJ1-6; possible D gene TRBD1, 6 bases. Germline V gene data show CDR1 as LNHDA and CDR2 as SQIVND (reference sequence). V was cut by 6 bases and J by 9 bases, with 9 bases left in between. This CDR3 contains 12 residues. DNA for the CDR3: TGTGCCAGTAGCACAGGGATTTCACCCCTCCACTTT. It codes for CASSTGISPLHF.

The rearrangement links TRBV10-2 to TRBJ2-7, with D possibly being TRBD1 (6 bases). The CDR3 runs to 14 residues. Germline values: CDR1 WSHSY, CDR2 SAAADI. Trimming pared 6 bases from V and 6 bases from J, leaving 18 bases between. CDR3 coding DNA: TGCGCCAGCAGGACCGGGACACAGGAAGGCGAGCAGTACTTC. As protein: CASRTGTQEGEQYF.

A note on this clone: Its ends do not fully match the called genes, so a read error is possible. The chain uses TRBV5-6 and TRBJ1-2; TRBD1 matches at 11 bases. The CDR3 extends over 15 amino acids. CDR1 is SGHDT and CDR2 is YYEEEE in the germline V gene. The CDR3 DNA reads as TGTGCCCGCAGCAGACGGGGGACAGGGGGCTATGGCTACACCTTC. Its protein product is CARSRRGTGGYGYTF.

The chain uses TRBV6-1 and TRBJ2-3, with 10 bases that match TRBD1. V trimming: 3 bases; J trimming: 4 bases; junction bases outside the gene matches: 7. The CDR3 sequence is 16 residues long. Looked up from germline, CDR1 is MNHNS and CDR2 is SASEGT. CDR3 loop: CASSDYETGGADTQYF. Here the CDR3 DNA reads TGTGCCAGCAGTGATTATGAGACAGGGGGCGCAGATACGCAGTATTTT.

This chain connects TRBV12-3 or TRBV12-4 to TRBJ2-1; D is ambiguous. The CDR3 consists of 10 residues. Trimming took 3 bases from V and 7 from J, leaving 1 base between them. The CDR3 is CASSFNEQFF. DNA for the CDR3: TGTGCCAGCAGTTTTAATGAGCAGTTCTTC.

On this clone itself: The junction shows a germline mismatch at one end, possibly a read error. V and J are TRBV15 and TRBJ1-2; 9 positions match TRBD1. From germline, CDR1 is LNHNV and CDR2 YYDKDF (reference sequence). The CDR3 has 12 amino acids. CDR3 in amino acids: CATSRLRDRVTF. DNA of the CDR3: TGTGCCACCAGCAGACTTCGGGACAGGGTTACTTTC.

Points on this clone: A read error may produce the germline difference seen at one junction end. The rearrangement joins TRBV7-7 to TRBJ2-3; 8 bases align to TRBD2. The CDR3 sequence is 15 residues long. Looked up from germline, CDR1 is SSHAT and CDR2 is FNYEAQ (reference sequence). CDR3 loop: CASSLAGTPGDTQYF. DNA for the CDR3: TGTGCTAGCAGCTTAGCGGGGACCCCCGGAGATACGCAGTATTTT.

The chain employs TRBV5-1 and TRBJ2-5, with no clear D. The CDR3 has 14 amino acids. Between the trimmed V and J ends, which lost 7 bases and 2 bases, there was a span of 15 bases. The germline gives CDR1 SGHRS, CDR2 YFSETQ. CDR3 residues: CASGDLRFQETQYF. The CDR3 coding sequence is TGCGCCAGCGGCGACCTCCGATTTCAAGAGACCCAGTACTTC.

V gene TRBV3-1 (or the pseudogene TRBV3-2) combines with J gene TRBJ2-1; D unresolved. Germline V gene data show CDR1 as LGHDT and CDR2 as YNNKEL (reference sequence). This CDR3 has 14 amino acids. Trimming removed 1 base at V and 3 bases at J, with 7 bases between. In DNA, the CDR3 is TGTGCCAGCAGCCAAGGGCTAGGCTACAATGAGCAGTTCTTC. It codes for CASSQGLGYNEQFF.

This clone has only one observation. This rearrangement joins TRBV4-1 to TRBJ1-4; 10 bases align to TRBD1. This CDR3 region has 15 residues. Germline V CDR1 and CDR2: MGHRA, YSYEKL. Trimming cost V 4 bases and J 6 bases; bases outside gene matches: 5. CDR3 in DNA: TGCGCCAGCAGCCCGAGACAGGGGGCATATGAAAAACTGTTTTTT. It specifies CASSPRQGAYEKLFF.

In this sample, this clone turned up once. This rearrangement joins TRBV7-6 to TRBJ1-2, with a weak D call TRBD1 (5 bases). The CDR3 has 15 residues. Germline V gene lookup returns CDR1 SGHVS and CDR2 FNYEAQ. Trimming pared 5 bases from V and 3 bases from J, leaving 16 bases between. The CDR3 reads CASSPGKGFDYGYTF. DNA of the CDR3: TGTGCCAGCAGCCCTGGTAAGGGGTTCGACTATGGCTACACCTTC.

The V gene is TRBV6-2 or TRBV6-3, the J gene TRBJ2-2; D ambiguous. The CDR3 is 16 amino acids. Germline CDR1 is MNHEY and CDR2 is SVGEGT. Between the trimmed V and J ends, which lost 0 bases and 4 bases, there was a span of 12 bases. The CDR3 nucleotides read TGTGCCAGCAGTTACTCGGCCCGTTCCACCACCGGGGAGCTGTTTTTT. It yields the protein CASSYSARSTTGELFF.

The CDR3 sequence is CASRGLMDSPLHF. DNA for the CDR3: TGTGCCAGCAGAGGACTTATGGATTCACCCCTCCACTTT. The chain couples TRBV7-9 to TRBJ1-6; D unclear. V was cut by 6 bases and J by 8 bases, with 11 bases left in between. The CDR3 is 13 residues long. From germline, CDR1 is SEHNR and CDR2 FQNEAQ (reference sequence).

The chain has TRBV5-6 and TRBJ2-5; TRBD2 matches 12 bases. Germline loops: CDR1 SGHDT, CDR2 YYEEEE. Trimming removed 3 bases from V and 7 bases from J; junction bases left unmatched: 10. This CDR3 spans 16 amino acids. The DNA of the CDR3 is TGTGCCAGCAGCTCGACTAGCGGGGGAGTAGCCGGGACCCAGTACTTC. It is translated as CASSSTSGGVAGTQYF.

This chain links TRBV6-5 with TRBJ1-6; TRBD1 matches at 10 bases. The germline CDR1 and CDR2 sequences are MNHEY and SVGAGI. The CDR3 spans 14 residues. After removal of 6 bases from V and 8 bases from J, the junction contained 4 bases not matched to a gene. The CDR3 DNA is TGTGCCAGCAGCCGACAGGGGGCGCATTCACCCCTCCACTTT. Residues: CASSRQGAHSPLHF.

The rearrangement uses TRBV7-8 and TRBJ2-7; 8 nucleotides line up with TRBD2. J was trimmed by 9 bases and V by 5 bases; bases with no gene match: 12. In germline, CDR1 is SGHVS, CDR2 FQNEAQ. This CDR3 comprises 14 residues. The CDR3 coding sequence is TGTGCCAGCAGCCCACCGGGACTAGGAATAGTGCAGTACTTC. Translation gives CASSPPGLGIVQYF.

This CDR3 is CAWSKGTLYYGYTF. The CDR3 DNA reads TGTGCCTGGAGTAAGGGTACCCTTTACTATGGCTACACCTTC. This chain uses TRBV30 with TRBJ1-2; unclear D gene. Germline V CDR1 and CDR2: GTSNPN, SVGIG (reference sequence). With 2 bases removed from V and 3 bases from J, the gap between germline ends came to 13 bases. The CDR3 has 14 residues.

This sequence joins TRBV7-9 and TRBJ2-5; D is uncertain. Trimming took 8 bases from V and 2 from J, leaving 12 bases between them. The germline gives CDR1 SEHNR, CDR2 FQNEAQ (reference sequence). CDR3 length equals 13 residues. The CDR3 region is CASGPRGQETQYF. CDR3 in DNA: TGTGCCAGCGGCCCCCGAGGACAAGAGACCCAGTACTTC.

The chain couples TRBV7-8 to TRBJ1-3, with TRBD1 matching 7 bases. The length of the CDR3 is 17 residues. The germline V gene encodes CDR1 SGHVS and CDR2 FQNEAQ. The V gene end was trimmed by 4 bases and the J gene end by 3 bases; junction bases not matched to a gene: 12. CDR3 in DNA: TGTGCCAGCAGCTCAGACAGGGTTCGGAAGGATGGAAACACCATATATTTT. Its translation is CASSSDRVRKDGNTIYF.

The chain joins TRBV30 to TRBJ2-1, with D tentatively TRBD1 (5 bases). The V and J ends lost 0 bases and 8 bases respectively, with 11 bases between them. Germline V gives CDR1 GTSNPN, CDR2 SVGIG (reference sequence). CDR3 length: 13 amino acids. CDR3 coding DNA: TGTGCCTGGAGTGTTCGAATCAGGGATGAGCAGTTCTTC. It translates to CAWSVRIRDEQFF. Full variable domain (remainder filled in from reference TRBV30 and TRBJ2-1): SQTIHQWPATLVQPVGSPLSLECTVEGTSNPNLYWYRQAAGRGLQLLFYSVGIGQISSEVPQNLSASRPQDRQFILSSKKLLLSDSGFYLCAWSVRIRDEQFFGPGTRLTVL.

The chain recombines TRBV9 with TRBJ2-2, with 11 bases fitting TRBD2. This CDR3 is built from 16 residues. The V and J ends lost 3 bases and 5 bases, in that order; junction bases with no gene match: 6. Germline assignment: CDR1 SGDLS and CDR2 YYNGEE. CDR3 amino acids: CASSGASGGTTGELFF. The CDR3 DNA sequence: TGTGCCAGCAGCGGGGCTAGCGGGGGGACGACCGGGGAGCTGTTTTTT.

The V gene is TRBV5-1, the J gene TRBJ1-1; TRBD1 matches at 9 bases. The CDR3 contains 16 residues. CDR1 is SGHRS and CDR2 is YFSETQ in the germline V gene. V was pared by 5 bases and J by 0 bases, with 8 bases of the junction left unmatched. CDR3 amino acids: CASRQTGGWLNTEAFF. The DNA for the CDR3 is TGCGCCAGCAGACAGACAGGGGGATGGCTGAACACTGAAGCTTTCTTT.

The chain is built from TRBV4-2 and TRBJ2-2; 8 bases fit TRBD2. The V gene's germline CDR1 is LGHNA and CDR2 YNFKEQ. The CDR3 runs to 16 residues. Trimming cost V 1 base and J 1 base; bases outside gene matches: 2. CDR3 nucleotide sequence: TGTGCCAGCAGCCAAGGGCGGGGGGAGAACACCGGGGAGCTGTTTTTT. This codes for CASSQGRGENTGELFF.

The V call is TRBV5-1, the J call TRBJ2-4; D not resolved. The V gene lost 0 bases and the J gene lost 0 bases, with 10 bases spanning the gap. This CDR3 region has 16 residues. Germline values: CDR1 SGHRS, CDR2 YFSETQ. CDR3 region: CASSLDARLAKNIQYF. Here the CDR3 DNA reads TGCGCCAGCAGCTTGGACGCCAGACTAGCCAAAAACATTCAGTACTTC.

As DNA, the CDR3 is TGTGCCAGCCGGACAGGGAACAATCAGCCCCAGCATTTT. Translating it yields CASRTGNNQPQHF. This rearrangement joins TRBV6-5 to TRBJ1-5; 8 nucleotides line up with TRBD1. The germline V gene encodes CDR1 MNHEY and CDR2 SVGAGI. The CDR3 runs to 13 residues. The V segment lost 8 bases and the J segment 3 bases; nucleotides outside the gene matches: 3.

J is TRBJ1-2 and V is TRBV5-1; D not certain. The CDR3 contains 14 residues. Trimming stripped 4 bases from V and 5 bases from J, with 15 bases between. Germline CDR1 is SGHRS and CDR2 is YFSETQ. The chain's CDR3 is CASSVNGEGYGYTF. CDR3 DNA: TGCGCCAGCAGCGTAAACGGGGAGGGATATGGCTACACCTTC.

The rearrangement joins TRBV5-4 to TRBJ1-1, with D hard to call. Germline V lookup: CDR1 SGHNT, CDR2 YYREEE (reference sequence). CDR3 length: 12 residues. Trimming pared 1 base from V and 0 bases from J, leaving 1 base between. The CDR3 here is CASSLLNTEAFF. DNA for the CDR3: TGTGCCAGCAGCTTGCTGAACACTGAAGCTTTCTTT.

Only a few counts were recorded for this clone. This chain connects TRBV18 to TRBJ1-1; D is unclear. Germline lookup yields CDR1 KGHSH and CDR2 LQKENI. The CDR3 runs to 14 residues. V was shortened by 3 bases and J by 3 bases, with 11 bases between the two germline ends. CDR3: CASSPLSKDTEAFF. The CDR3 DNA reads TGTGCCAGCTCACCCCTCTCAAAGGACACTGAAGCTTTCTTT.

The J gene is TRBJ1-2, the V gene TRBV3-1 (or the pseudogene TRBV3-2); 9 positions agree with TRBD1. V was pared by 0 bases and J by 4 bases, with 3 bases of the junction left unmatched. CDR3 length: 15 residues. Germline V gene lookup returns CDR1 LGHDT and CDR2 YNNKEL (reference sequence). For the CDR3, the DNA is TGTGCCAGCAGCCAAGAGGGACAGGGCCCCTATGGCTACACCTTC. It yields the protein CASSQEGQGPYGYTF.

The table lists this clone with a count of one. This chain connects TRBV19 to TRBJ1-1; D unresolved. CDR1 and CDR2 from the germline V gene are LNHDA and SQIVND (reference sequence). With 6 bases removed from V and 3 bases from J, the gap between germline ends came to 11 bases. There are 13 residues in the CDR3. The CDR3 loop reads CASRREGYTEAFF. DNA of the CDR3: TGTGCCAGTAGAAGGGAAGGATACACTGAAGCTTTCTTT.